This entry lists 8 T cell receptor beta chains sequenced from one sample in a study of T cell clonality in common variable immunodeficiency. The study, taken as a whole, reports: Reportedly, TCR beta sequences from common variable immunodeficiency showed fewer deletions and N-nucleotide insertions.

Clones were sequenced by immunoSEQ multiplex PCR, and TCRdb holds only the in-frame ones, with some missing. The specimen gives about 42,000 clones without singletons; the ten biggest hold around 6%. These receptors are not linked to any known antigen. Source material: peripheral blood mononuclear cells. All receptors derive from a human donor with common variable immunodeficiency.

There are a few counts of this clone. The missing CDR3 end, 3 residues past where the read stops, is filled in from the germline J gene. The chain is built from TRBV6-1 and TRBJ1-5, with D perhaps TRBD1 (6 bases). Trimming took off 2 bases at V and 6 bases at J, with 14 bases between the two ends. Germline lookup yields CDR1 MNHNS and CDR2 SASEGT. The CDR3 is made up of 15 amino acids. This chain's CDR3 is CASSEFNRESQPQHF. The covered CDR3 bases are TGTGCCAGCAGTGAATTTAACAGGGAGAGTCAGCCC.

This clone has just a few counts. The CDR3 end lies 3 residues beyond the end of the read and is filled in from the germline J gene. This chain uses TRBV19 with TRBJ2-5; 8 bases are a match to TRBD1. The CDR3 contains 16 residues. Germline loops: CDR1 LNHDA, CDR2 SQIVND (reference sequence). V trimming: 5 bases; J trimming: 4 bases; junction bases outside the gene matches: 12. The CDR3 spells CASSSQGAAQRETQYF. CDR3 DNA, as far as it was read: TGTGCCAGTAGTTCGCAGGGGGCAGCCCAAAGAGAGACC.

This clone is medium-sized (0.01 to 0.1%). Sequencing ends 3 residues short of the CDR3 end; the germline J gene provides the rest. The V gene is TRBV18, the J gene TRBJ1-6, with D tentatively TRBD1 (6 bases). V was cut by 9 bases and J by 10 bases, with 16 bases left in between. Germline V gene lookup returns CDR1 KGHSH and CDR2 LQKENI. The CDR3 contains 13 residues. This chain's CDR3 is CASTGNGESPLHF. The covered CDR3 bases are TGTGCCAGTACAGGGAACGGGGAATCACCC.

Concerning this clone itself: The read ends 3 residues before the CDR3 terminus; that terminus is restored from the germline J gene. The chain joins TRBV7-3 to TRBJ2-1; 7 nucleotides align to TRBD2. This CDR3 region has 15 residues. Germline values: CDR1 SGHTA, CDR2 FQGTGA. V lost 3 bases and J lost 4; bases outside the gene matches: 6. This chain's CDR3 is CASSFLSAGYNEQFF. The sequenced part of the CDR3 DNA is TGTGCCAGCAGCTTTCTCTCAGCGGGGTACAATGAG. The complete variable domain, with remaining parts taken from reference TRBV7-3 and TRBJ2-1, reads GAGVSQTPSNKVTEKGKYVELRCDPISGHTALYWYRQSLGQGPEFLIYFQGTGAADDSGLPNDRFFAVRPEGSVSTLKIQRTERGDSAVYLCASSFLSAGYNEQFFGPGTRLTVL.

This clone was observed many times. Compared with germline, one end of the junction differs, possibly owing to a read error. Sequencing ends 3 residues short of the CDR3 end; the germline J gene provides the rest. The V gene is TRBV19, the J gene TRBJ1-2; TRBD1 might be the D (5 bases). The CDR3 consists of 13 residues. Germline values: CDR1 LNHDA, CDR2 SQIVND (reference sequence). Partial CDR3 DNA: TGTGCCAGTAGAATAGGCCAAGGGGCTGGC. It is translated as CASRIGQGAG. The complete CDR3 reads CASRIGQGAGYTF. The full variable domain, in which reference TRBV19 and TRBJ1-2 provide the parts outside the CDR3, is DGGITQSPKYLFRKEGQNVTLSCEQNLNHDAMYWYRQDPGQGLRLIYYSQIVNDFQKGDIAEGYSVSREKKESFPLTVTSAQKNPTAFYLCASRIGQGAGYTFGSGTRLTVV.

In its sample, this clone ranks as medium-sized (0.01 to 0.1%). The read gets to within 3 residues of the CDR3 end, and the germline J gene fills in the rest. J is TRBJ2-1 and V is TRBV30; the match to TRBD2 covers 9 bases. The germline CDR1 and CDR2 sequences are GTSNPN and SVGIG (reference sequence). The CDR3 covers 15 residues. V shed 7 bases and J 7 bases; nucleotides not matched to a gene: 14. The CDR3 region is CASGAASGNENEQFF. The part of the CDR3 DNA that was read is TGTGCCTCAGGGGCGGCTAGCGGGAACGAGAATGAG.

This clone has at least ten counts. The observed sequence ends 3 residues before the CDR3 terminus, with the missing tail filled in from the germline J gene. The chain combines TRBV5-6 with TRBJ2-7, with D unresolved. Per the germline V gene, CDR1 is SGHDT and CDR2 is YYEEEE. V dropped 4 bases and J dropped 3 bases, with 8 bases sitting between them. The CDR3 is 12 amino acids. CDR3 region: CASSLGYYEQYF. The CDR3 DNA, read in part, is TGTGCCAGCAGCCTCGGGTACTACGAG.

This clone was observed many times. The read ends 3 residues before the CDR3 terminus; that terminus is restored from the germline J gene. This rearrangement joins TRBV20-1 to TRBJ2-5, with 7 positions matching TRBD1. The CDR3 spans 14 residues. V was clipped by 0 bases and J by 4 bases; unmatched bases: 5. Germline V lookup: CDR1 DFQATT, CDR2 SNEGSKA (reference sequence). The part of the CDR3 DNA that was read is TGCAGTGCTAGAGATAGGGGGCGTGTAGAGACC. Residues: CSARDRGRVET. The full CDR3 protein reads CSARDRGRVETQYF.